This T cell receptor beta chain appears in the sequencing data of a study of CD8+CD57+ T cells in acquired aplastic anemia. Study at large: Roughly 3.2 ug was the average amount of DNA from sorted CD4+ and CD8+ cells. Mean read depth for CD4+ cells from healthy donors was approximately 10 million.

Germline-derived CDR1 and CDR2 are SNHLY and FYNNEI. The CDR3 is 11 residues long. With 7 bases removed from V and 5 bases from J, the gap between germline ends came to 8 bases. As concerns this clonotype: Its specificity is unknown.

TCR beta VDJ and CDR3 were profiled, and genomic DNA was the template. Each CDR3 protein gets one entry after TCRdb re-called the reads with MiXCR. The sample includes roughly 58,000 distinct CDR3 sequences, roughly 58% of them seen just once. Whole-study findings and limits: Statistical testing detected no significant gap in CD8+ Simpson's diversity between patients and controls. Both patients and controls carried the same twenty-nine CD8+ CDR3 sequences.

The rearrangement uses TRBV2 and TRBJ2-5; D is undetermined. Specimen: sorted CD4+, CD8+, or CD8+CD57+ T cells (not recorded which) from PBMCs. This receptor was obtained from a human donor in good health, serving as a control. The CDR3 reads CASNQVETQYF. The CDR3 nucleotides read TGTGCCAGCAACCAGGTCGAGACCCAGTACTTC.